This T cell receptor beta chain was observed in a study of blood T cell repertoires in COVID-19. Whole-study context: T cells, B-cell-depleted T cells, or PBMCs supplied cDNA or gDNA.

Germline CDR1 MGHRA, CDR2 YSYEKL. The CDR3 is 13 residues long. Trimming stripped 0 bases from V and 7 bases from J, with 6 bases between. Study processing details: Amplifying reference gene primers gave estimates of nucleated cell counts. The protocol was immunoSEQ multiplex PCR, while the TCRdb copy is restricted to in-frame clones and leaves out a portion. V and J calls and clone size follow that table, whereas D and trimming were derived from the DNA. Of hundreds of thousands of clones in the sample, 80% to 90% were seen once. This chain links TRBV4-1 with TRBJ1-4; D may be TRBD1 (6 bases). Input material: PBMCs or T cells enriched from blood (not recorded which). The receptor comes from a woman aged 18-30 years who had recovered from COVID-19. CDR3 in DNA: TGCGCCAGCAGCCAAGACAGGGGTGAAAAACTGTTTTTT. Translating it yields CASSQDRGEKLFF.